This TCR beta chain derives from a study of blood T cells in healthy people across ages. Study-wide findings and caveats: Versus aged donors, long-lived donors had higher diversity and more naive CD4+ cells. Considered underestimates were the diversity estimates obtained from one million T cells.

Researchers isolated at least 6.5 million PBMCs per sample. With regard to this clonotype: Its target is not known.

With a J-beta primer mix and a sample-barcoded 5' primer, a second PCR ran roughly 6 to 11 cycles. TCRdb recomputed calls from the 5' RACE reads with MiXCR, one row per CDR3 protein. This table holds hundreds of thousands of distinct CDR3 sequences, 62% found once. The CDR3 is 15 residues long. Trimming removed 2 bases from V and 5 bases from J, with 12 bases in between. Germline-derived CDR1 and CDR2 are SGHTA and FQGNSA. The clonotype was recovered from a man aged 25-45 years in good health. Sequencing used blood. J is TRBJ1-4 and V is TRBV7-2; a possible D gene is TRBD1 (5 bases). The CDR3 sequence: CASSLFLRENEKLFF. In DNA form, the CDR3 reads TGTGCCAGCAGCTTATTTCTCAGGGAAAATGAAAAACTGTTTTTT.